This T cell receptor beta chain was found in a study of regulatory T cells in long-lasting Graves disease. Study-level results: Small sample size may have lowered accuracy. Repertoires from persistent disease leaned toward TRBV28, TRBJ1-2 and TRBJ2-5. Reduced TCR diversity was observed in persistent Graves' patients versus newly diagnosed patients.

Germline V gene lookup returns CDR1 MNHEY and CDR2 SVGEGT. This CDR3 region has 15 residues. V shed 0 bases and J shed 3 bases, with 12 bases lying between them. Arm-PCR of CDR3 regions and iRepertoire HTBI primers were used to build TCR beta libraries. In the authors' workflow: Identified across the samples were 55 to 75 TRBV segments and 14 TRBJ segments. MiXCR, applied by TCRdb to the multiplex PCR reads, yields one record per CDR3 protein. TCRdb, not the authors, supplied the V and J calls. The sample contains roughly 500,000 distinct CDR3 sequences, approximately 23% of which appear only once. Time point defined: persistent/refractory GD, antithyroid drugs over 5 years with positive TRAb. With RNA extracted from PBMCs as input, the TCR library was made. This clonotype appeared many times. The target antigen is unknown.

Material: peripheral blood mononuclear cells (PBMCs), obtained when the disease was refractory, from a patient treated with antithyroid drugs. This chain connects TRBV6-2 or TRBV6-3 to TRBJ2-7; D remains unclear. The clonotype was recovered from a female donor with Graves disease. The CDR3 sequence is CASSYSRAGNYEQYF. CDR3 bases: TGTGCCAGCAGTTACTCCCGGGCAGGTAACTACGAGCAGTACTTC.